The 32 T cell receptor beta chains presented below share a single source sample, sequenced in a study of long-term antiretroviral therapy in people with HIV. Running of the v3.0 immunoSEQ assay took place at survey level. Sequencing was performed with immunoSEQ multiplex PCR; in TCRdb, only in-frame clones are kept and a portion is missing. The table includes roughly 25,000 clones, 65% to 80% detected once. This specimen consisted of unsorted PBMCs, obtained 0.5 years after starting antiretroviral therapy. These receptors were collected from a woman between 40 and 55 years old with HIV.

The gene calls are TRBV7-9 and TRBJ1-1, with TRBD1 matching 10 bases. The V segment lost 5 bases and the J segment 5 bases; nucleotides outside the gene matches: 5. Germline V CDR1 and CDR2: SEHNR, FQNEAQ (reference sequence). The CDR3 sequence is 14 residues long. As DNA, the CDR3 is TGTGCCAGCAGCGGGTGGGACAGGGGAACTGAAGCTTTCTTT. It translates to CASSGWDRGTEAFF.

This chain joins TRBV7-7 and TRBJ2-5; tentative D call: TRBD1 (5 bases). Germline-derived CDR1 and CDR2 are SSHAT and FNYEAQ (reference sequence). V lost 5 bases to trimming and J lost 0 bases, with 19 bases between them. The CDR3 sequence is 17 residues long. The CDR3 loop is CASSAGSGARYQETQYF. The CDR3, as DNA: TGTGCCAGCAGCGCAGGCAGTGGGGCACGCTACCAAGAGACCCAGTACTTC.

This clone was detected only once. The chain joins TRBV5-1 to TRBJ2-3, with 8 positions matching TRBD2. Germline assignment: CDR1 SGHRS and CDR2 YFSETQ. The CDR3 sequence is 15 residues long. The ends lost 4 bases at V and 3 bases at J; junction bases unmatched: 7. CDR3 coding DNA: TGCGCCAGCAGCCTGCGCGCTAGCGGGACAGATACGCAGTATTTT. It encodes CASSLRASGTDTQYF. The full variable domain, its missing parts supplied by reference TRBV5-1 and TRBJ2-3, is KAGVTQTPRYLIKTRGQQVTLSCSPISGHRSVSWYQQTPGQGLQFLFEYFSETQRNKGNFPGRFSGRQFSNSRSEMNVSTLELGDSALYLCASSLRASGTDTQYFGPGTRLTVL.

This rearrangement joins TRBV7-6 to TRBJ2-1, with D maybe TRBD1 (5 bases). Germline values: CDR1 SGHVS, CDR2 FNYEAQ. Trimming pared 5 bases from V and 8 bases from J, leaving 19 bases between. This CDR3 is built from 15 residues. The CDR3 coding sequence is TGTGCCAGCAGCCCCCTAGGGTGGGGCAGAGATGAGCAGTTCTTC. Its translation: CASSPLGWGRDEQFF.

CDR3 in DNA: TGTGCCAGCAGTGAAGAATTAAGCGGGGGATTTTACAATGAGCAGTTCTTC. Translation gives CASSEELSGGFYNEQFF. The chain links TRBV6-1 to TRBJ2-1; 8 nucleotides align to TRBD2. CDR1 and CDR2 from the germline V gene are MNHNS and SASEGT. Trimming cost V 1 base and J 4 bases; bases outside gene matches: 9. The CDR3 length is 17 residues.

This CDR3 is CASSEVGGDTDTQYF. DNA for the CDR3: TGTGCCAGCAGTGAAGTCGGGGGGGACACAGATACGCAGTATTTT. This chain links TRBV6-1 with TRBJ2-3, with 8 nucleotides matching TRBD2. Per germline, CDR1 MNHNS and CDR2 SASEGT. This CDR3 has 15 residues. V lost 1 base, J lost 2 bases, and 2 bases stayed unmatched.

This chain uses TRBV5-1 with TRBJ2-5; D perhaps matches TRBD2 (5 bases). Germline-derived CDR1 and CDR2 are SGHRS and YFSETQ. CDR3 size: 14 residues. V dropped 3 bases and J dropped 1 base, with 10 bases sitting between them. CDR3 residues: CASSSLGIQETQYF. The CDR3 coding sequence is TGCGCCAGCAGCTCACTAGGGATCCAAGAGACCCAGTACTTC.

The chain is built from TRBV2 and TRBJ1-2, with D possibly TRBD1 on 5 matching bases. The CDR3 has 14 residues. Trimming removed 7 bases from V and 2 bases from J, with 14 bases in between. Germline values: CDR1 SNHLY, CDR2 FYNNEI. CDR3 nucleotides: TGTGCCAGCACCACTCAGGGAACCAACTATGGCTACACCTTC. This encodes CASTTQGTNYGYTF.

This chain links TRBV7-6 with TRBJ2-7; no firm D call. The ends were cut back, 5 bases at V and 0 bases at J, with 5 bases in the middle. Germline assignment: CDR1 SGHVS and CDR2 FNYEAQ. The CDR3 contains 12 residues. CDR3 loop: CASSLSSYEQYF. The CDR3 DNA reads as TGTGCCAGCAGCCTCAGCTCCTACGAGCAGTACTTC.

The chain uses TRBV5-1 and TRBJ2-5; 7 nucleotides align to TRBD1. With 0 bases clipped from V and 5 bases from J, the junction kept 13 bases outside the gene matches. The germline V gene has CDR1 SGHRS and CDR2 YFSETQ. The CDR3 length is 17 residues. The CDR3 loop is CASSLGLLTGVRETQYF. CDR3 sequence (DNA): TGCGCCAGCAGCTTGGGCCTCCTAACAGGGGTGAGGGAGACCCAGTACTTC. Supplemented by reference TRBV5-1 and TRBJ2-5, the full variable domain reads KAGVTQTPRYLIKTRGQQVTLSCSPISGHRSVSWYQQTPGQGLQFLFEYFSETQRNKGNFPGRFSGRQFSNSRSEMNVSTLELGDSALYLCASSLGLLTGVRETQYFGPGTRLLVL.

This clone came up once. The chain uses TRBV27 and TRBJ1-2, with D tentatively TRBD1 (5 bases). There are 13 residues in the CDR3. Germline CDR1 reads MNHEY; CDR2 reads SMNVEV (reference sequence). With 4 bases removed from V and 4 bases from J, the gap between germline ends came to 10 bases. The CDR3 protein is CASSSGPPYGYTF. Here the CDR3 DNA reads TGTGCCAGCAGTTCGGGACCGCCCTATGGCTACACCTTC.

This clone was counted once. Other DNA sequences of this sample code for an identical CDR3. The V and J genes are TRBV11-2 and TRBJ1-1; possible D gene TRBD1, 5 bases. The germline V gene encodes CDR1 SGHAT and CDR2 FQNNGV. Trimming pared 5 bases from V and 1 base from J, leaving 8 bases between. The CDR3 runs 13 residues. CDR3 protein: CASSRGQNTEAFF. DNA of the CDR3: TGTGCCAGCAGCCGCGGACAGAACACTGAAGCTTTCTTT.

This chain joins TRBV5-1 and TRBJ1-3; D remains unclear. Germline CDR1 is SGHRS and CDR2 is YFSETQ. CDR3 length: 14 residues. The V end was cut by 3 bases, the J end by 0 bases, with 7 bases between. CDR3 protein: CASSYGYSGNTIYF. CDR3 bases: TGCGCCAGCAGCTACGGCTACTCTGGAAACACCATATATTTT.

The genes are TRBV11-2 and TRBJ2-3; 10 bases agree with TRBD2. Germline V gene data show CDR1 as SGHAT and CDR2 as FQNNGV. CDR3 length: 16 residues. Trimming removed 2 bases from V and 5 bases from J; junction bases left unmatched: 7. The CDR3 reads CASSLTAGGPGDTQYF. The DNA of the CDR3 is TGTGCCAGCAGCTTAACAGCGGGGGGGCCGGGAGATACGCAGTATTTT. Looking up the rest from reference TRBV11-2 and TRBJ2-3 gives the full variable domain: EAGVAQSPRYKIIEKRQSVAFWCNPISGHATLYWYQQILGQGPKLLIQFQNNGVVDDSQLPKDRFSAERLKGVDSTLKIQPAKLEDSAVYLCASSLTAGGPGDTQYFGPGTRLTVL.

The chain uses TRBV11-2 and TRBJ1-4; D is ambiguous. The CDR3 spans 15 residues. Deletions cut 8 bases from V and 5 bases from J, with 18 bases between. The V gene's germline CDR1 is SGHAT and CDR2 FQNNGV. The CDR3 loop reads CASFFLPVRNEKLFF. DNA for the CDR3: TGTGCCAGCTTTTTCCTCCCCGTCCGGAATGAAAAACTGTTTTTT.

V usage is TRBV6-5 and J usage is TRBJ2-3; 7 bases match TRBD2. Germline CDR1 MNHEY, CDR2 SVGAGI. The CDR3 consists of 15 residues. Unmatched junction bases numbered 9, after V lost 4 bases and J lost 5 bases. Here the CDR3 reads CASSSSGLRGDTQYF. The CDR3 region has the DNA TGTGCCAGCAGTTCATCGGGACTACGTGGAGATACGCAGTATTTT.

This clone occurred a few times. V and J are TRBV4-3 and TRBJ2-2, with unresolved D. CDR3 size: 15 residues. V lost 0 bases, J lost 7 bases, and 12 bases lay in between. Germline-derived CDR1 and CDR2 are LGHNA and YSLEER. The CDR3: CASSQDLTKSGELFF. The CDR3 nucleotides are TGCGCCAGCAGCCAAGATCTGACAAAGAGCGGGGAGCTGTTTTTT.

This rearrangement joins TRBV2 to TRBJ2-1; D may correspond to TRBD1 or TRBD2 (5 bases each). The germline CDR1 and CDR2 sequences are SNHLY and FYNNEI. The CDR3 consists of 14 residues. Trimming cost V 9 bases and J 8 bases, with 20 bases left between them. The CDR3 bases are TGTGCCAGTTCCCGGGACGGAGGAGGTGATGAGCAGTTCTTC. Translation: CASSRDGGGDEQFF.

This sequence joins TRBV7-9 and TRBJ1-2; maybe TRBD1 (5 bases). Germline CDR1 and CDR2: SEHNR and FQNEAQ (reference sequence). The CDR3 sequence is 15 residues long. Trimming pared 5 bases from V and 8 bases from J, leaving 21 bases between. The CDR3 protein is CASSARGGEVAGYTF. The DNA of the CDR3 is TGTGCCAGCAGCGCCCGGGGGGGGGAAGTTGCGGGCTACACCTTC.

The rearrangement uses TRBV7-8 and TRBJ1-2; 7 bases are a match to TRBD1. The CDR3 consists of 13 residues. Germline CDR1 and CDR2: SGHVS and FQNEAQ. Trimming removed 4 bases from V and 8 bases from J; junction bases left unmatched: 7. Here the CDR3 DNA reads TGTGCCAGCAGCTGGAGACAGGGAATCGGCTACACCTTC. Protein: CASSWRQGIGYTF. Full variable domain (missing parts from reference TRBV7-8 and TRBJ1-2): GAGVSQSPRYKVAKRGQDVALRCDPISGHVSLFWYQQALGQGPEFLTYFQNEAQLDKSGLPSDRFFAERPEGSVSTLKIQRTQQEDSAVYLCASSWRQGIGYTFGSGTRLTVV.

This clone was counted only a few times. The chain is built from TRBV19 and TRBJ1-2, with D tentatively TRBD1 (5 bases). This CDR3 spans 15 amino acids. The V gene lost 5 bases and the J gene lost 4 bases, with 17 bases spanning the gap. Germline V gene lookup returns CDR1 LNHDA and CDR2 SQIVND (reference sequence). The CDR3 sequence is CASSAGQGGFYGYTF. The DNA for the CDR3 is TGTGCCAGTAGTGCCGGGCAGGGCGGATTCTATGGCTACACCTTC.

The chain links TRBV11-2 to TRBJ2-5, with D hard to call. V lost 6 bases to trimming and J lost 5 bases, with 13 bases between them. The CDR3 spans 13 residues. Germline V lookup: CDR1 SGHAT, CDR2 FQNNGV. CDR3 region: CASRTPRMETQYF. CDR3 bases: TGTGCCAGCAGGACCCCGAGAATGGAGACCCAGTACTTC.

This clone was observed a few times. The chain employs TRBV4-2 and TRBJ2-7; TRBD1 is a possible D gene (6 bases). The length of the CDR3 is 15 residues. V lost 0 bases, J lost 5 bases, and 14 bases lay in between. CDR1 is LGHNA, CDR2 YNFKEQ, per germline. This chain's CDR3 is CASSQEKQGSNEQYF. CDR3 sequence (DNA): TGTGCCAGCAGCCAAGAAAAACAGGGAAGTAACGAGCAGTACTTC.

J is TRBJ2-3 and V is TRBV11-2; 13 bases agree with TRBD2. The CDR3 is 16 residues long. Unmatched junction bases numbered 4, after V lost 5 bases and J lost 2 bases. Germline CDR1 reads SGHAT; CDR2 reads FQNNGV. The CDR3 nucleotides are TGTGCCAGCAGCACCGGACTAGCGGGGGTCACAGATACGCAGTATTTT. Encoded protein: CASSTGLAGVTDTQYF.

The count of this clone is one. DNA for the CDR3: TGCGCCAGCAGCCCTTGGGGCAGCCAGAGGGAGCAGTTCTTC. Protein product: CASSPWGSQREQFF. This chain links TRBV4-1 with TRBJ2-1; a weak D match, TRBD1 (5 bases). Germline-derived CDR1 and CDR2 are MGHRA and YSYEKL. V lost 4 bases and J 10 bases, leaving 17 bases between the germline ends. The CDR3 loop spans 14 amino acids.

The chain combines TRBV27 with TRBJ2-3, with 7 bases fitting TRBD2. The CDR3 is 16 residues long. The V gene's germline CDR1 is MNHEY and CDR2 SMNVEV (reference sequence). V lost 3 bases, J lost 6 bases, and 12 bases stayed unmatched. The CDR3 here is CASSFYPRDYTDTQYF. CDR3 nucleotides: TGTGCCAGCAGTTTTTACCCACGGGACTACACCGATACGCAGTATTTT.

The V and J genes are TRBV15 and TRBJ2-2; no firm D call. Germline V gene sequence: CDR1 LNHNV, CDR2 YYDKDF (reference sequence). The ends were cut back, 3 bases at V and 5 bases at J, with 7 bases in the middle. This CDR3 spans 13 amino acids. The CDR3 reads CATSSTPTGELFF. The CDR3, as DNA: TGTGCCACCAGCAGCACACCGACCGGGGAGCTGTTTTTT.

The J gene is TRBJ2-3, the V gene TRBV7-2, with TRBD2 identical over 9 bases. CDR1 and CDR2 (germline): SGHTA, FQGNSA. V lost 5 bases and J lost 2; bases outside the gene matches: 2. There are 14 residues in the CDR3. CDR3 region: CASSLGLATDTQYF. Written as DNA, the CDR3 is TGTGCCAGCAGCCTGGGACTAGCCACAGATACGCAGTATTTT.

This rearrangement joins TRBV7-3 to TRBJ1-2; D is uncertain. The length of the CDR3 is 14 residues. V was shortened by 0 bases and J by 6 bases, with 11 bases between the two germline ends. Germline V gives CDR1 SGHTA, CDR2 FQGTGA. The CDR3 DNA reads TGTGCCAGCAGCTTAACCGGAGTAATGGATGGCTACACCTTC. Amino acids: CASSLTGVMDGYTF.

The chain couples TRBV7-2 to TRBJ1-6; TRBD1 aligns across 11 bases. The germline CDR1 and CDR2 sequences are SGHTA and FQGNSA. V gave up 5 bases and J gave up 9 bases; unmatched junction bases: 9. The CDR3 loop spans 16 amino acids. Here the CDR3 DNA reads TGTGCCAGCAGCGCGTTAGGGACAGGGGGAAGTTCACCCCTCCACTTT. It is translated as CASSALGTGGSSPLHF.

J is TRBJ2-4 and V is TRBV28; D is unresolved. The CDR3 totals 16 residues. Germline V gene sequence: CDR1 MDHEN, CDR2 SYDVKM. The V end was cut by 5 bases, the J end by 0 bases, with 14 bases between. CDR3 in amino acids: CASSPKLFLAKNIQYF. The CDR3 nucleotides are TGTGCCAGCAGTCCCAAGCTGTTTCTAGCCAAAAACATTCAGTACTTC. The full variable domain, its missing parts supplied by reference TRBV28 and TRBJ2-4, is DVKVTQSSRYLVKRTGEKVFLECVQDMDHENMFWYRQDPGLGLRLIYFSYDVKMKEKGDIPEGYSVSREKKERFSLILESASTNQTSMYLCASSPKLFLAKNIQYFGAGTRLSVL.

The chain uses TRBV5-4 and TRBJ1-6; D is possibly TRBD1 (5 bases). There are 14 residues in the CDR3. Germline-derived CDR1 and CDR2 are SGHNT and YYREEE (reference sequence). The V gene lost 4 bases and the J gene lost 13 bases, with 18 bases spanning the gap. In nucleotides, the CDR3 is TGTGCCAGCAGCCGGGAGGGGACGACCAGGCCCCTCCACTTT. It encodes CASSREGTTRPLHF.